One TCR beta chain is described in this entry. Clones were read by immunoSEQ multiplex PCR, and TCRdb kept only the in-frame ones, dropping some. Of 50,000 to 65,000 clones listed, more than 85% are singletons. The source of the sample is a study of blood T cell repertoires in COVID-19. On the study more broadly: Both acute and convalescent COVID-19 samples were obtained from the United States, Italy and Spain.

Trimming took 4 bases from V and 2 from J, leaving 16 bases between them. The CDR3 consists of 16 residues. Germline lookup yields CDR1 SGDLS and CDR2 YYNGEE. The rearrangement links TRBV9 to TRBJ1-3; weak D call: TRBD1 (5 bases). Sample: peripheral blood. The TCR was taken from a man aged 50-60 years with active COVID-19. CDR3: CASSRGSMSPGNTIYF. CDR3 coding DNA: TGTGCCAGCAGCCGGGGGTCAATGAGTCCTGGAAACACCATATATTTT.